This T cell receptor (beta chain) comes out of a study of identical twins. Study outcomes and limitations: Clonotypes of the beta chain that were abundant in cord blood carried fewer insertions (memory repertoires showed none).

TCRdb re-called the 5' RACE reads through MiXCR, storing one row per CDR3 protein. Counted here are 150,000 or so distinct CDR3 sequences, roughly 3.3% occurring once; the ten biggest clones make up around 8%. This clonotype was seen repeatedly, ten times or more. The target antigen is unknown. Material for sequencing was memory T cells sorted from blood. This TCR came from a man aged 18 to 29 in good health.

For the CDR3, the DNA is TGTGCCATCAGAAGGGACAGGGGATCTGGGGCCAACGTCCTGACTTTC. Encoded protein: CAIRRDRGSGANVLTF. J is TRBJ2-6 and V is TRBV10-3, with 10 bases matching TRBD1. CDR1 is ENHRY and CDR2 is SYGVKD in the germline V gene. The length of the CDR3 is 16 residues. J gave up 1 base and V 6 bases, and 3 bases lay outside the gene matches.